This T cell receptor beta chain emerged from a study of patients and donors after allogeneic stem cell transplantation. Each CDR3 protein is one row after TCRdb ran MiXCR on the RT-PCR reads. The data show some 960,000 distinct CDR3 sequences, roughly 18% seen once. CDR3 length: 17 amino acids. V lost 3 bases to trimming and J lost 7 bases; unmatched junction nucleotides: 13. Germline CDR1 is SGDLS and CDR2 is YYNGEE. The sequence came from a human donor who was either an allogeneic HSCT recipient or a stem cell or donor lymphocyte infusion donor (not recorded which). It is not recorded whose cells these are; they may come from a transplant donor. Sequenced material: blood, either unsorted or a sorted T cell fraction (not recorded which). The chain is built from TRBV9 and TRBJ2-5; 12 nucleotides agree with TRBD2. CDR3 residues: CASSATSGRSSGVTQYF. CDR3 nucleotides: TGTGCCAGCAGCGCGACTAGCGGGAGATCGAGTGGGGTGACCCAGTACTTC.